The 13 T cell receptor beta chains listed next were all sequenced from one sample in a study of blood T cell repertoires in COVID-19. This table comes from immunoSEQ multiplex PCR, and its TCRdb copy is limited to in-frame clones, with some not included. The table has more than 200,000 clones, about 88% seen once. The sequenced material came from peripheral blood. The source of these receptors is a woman in her fifties or sixties with COVID-19, enrolled during active disease.

This clone has at least ten counts. The J gene is TRBJ1-2, the V gene TRBV5-4, with 12 positions matching TRBD1. V shed 1 base and J 6 bases; nucleotides not matched to a gene: 10. The V gene's germline CDR1 is SGHNT and CDR2 YYREEE (reference sequence). The CDR3 runs 17 residues. CDR3 nucleotide sequence: TGTGCCAGCAGCTTGTGGGGACAGGGGGCTAGTTTGGATGGCTACACCTTC. Residues: CASSLWGQGASLDGYTF.

The chain combines TRBV27 with TRBJ2-7; D gene ambiguous. The CDR3 covers 13 residues. Per germline, CDR1 MNHEY and CDR2 SMNVEV (reference sequence). Between the trimmed V and J ends, which lost 9 bases and 2 bases, there was a span of 14 bases. The CDR3 is CASAYSLAYEQYF. The CDR3, as DNA: TGTGCCAGTGCATACAGTTTAGCCTACGAGCAGTACTTC.

The chain has TRBV4-1 and TRBJ2-2; 8 nucleotides match TRBD1. V was pared by 9 bases and J by 1 base, with 7 bases of the junction left unmatched. CDR1 is MGHRA and CDR2 is YSYEKL in the germline V gene. This CDR3 is 15 amino acids long. Written as DNA, the CDR3 is TGCGCCAGTCATCCGGGACAGGTGAACACCGGGGAGCTGTTTTTT. Protein sequence: CASHPGQVNTGELFF.

The chain carries TRBV3-1 (or the pseudogene TRBV3-2) and TRBJ1-4; D remains ambiguous. The CDR3 extends over 16 amino acids. Germline assignment: CDR1 LGHDT and CDR2 YNNKEL (reference sequence). Trimming took off 3 bases at V and 2 bases at J, with 13 bases between the two ends. The chain's CDR3 is CASSHWGEGTNEKLFF. The CDR3 DNA reads TGTGCCAGCAGCCACTGGGGAGAAGGGACTAATGAAAAACTGTTTTTT.

This clone came up once. The J gene is TRBJ2-5, the V gene TRBV30; D call uncertain. CDR1 and CDR2 (germline): GTSNPN, SVGIG (reference sequence). The CDR3 loop spans 11 amino acids. V was pared by 2 bases and J by 4 bases, with 5 bases between. CDR3 nucleotide sequence: TGTGCCTGGAGTCCCTCAGAGACCCAGTACTTC. Its protein is CAWSPSETQYF. The complete variable domain, with remaining parts taken from reference TRBV30 and TRBJ2-5, reads SQTIHQWPATLVQPVGSPLSLECTVEGTSNPNLYWYRQAAGRGLQLLFYSVGIGQISSEVPQNLSASRPQDRQFILSSKKLLLSDSGFYLCAWSPSETQYFGPGTRLLVL.

This clone was seen just once. CDR3 in DNA: TGTGCCAGTAGTATGGACTTGAACTATGGCTACACCTTC. Its translation is CASSMDLNYGYTF. This chain uses TRBV19 with TRBJ1-2; no clear D gene. The germline V gene encodes CDR1 LNHDA and CDR2 SQIVND (reference sequence). V dropped 3 bases and J dropped 2 bases, with 7 bases sitting between them. The length of the CDR3 is 13 residues. Using reference TRBV19 and TRBJ1-2 for the parts outside the CDR3, the full variable domain is DGGITQSPKYLFRKEGQNVTLSCEQNLNHDAMYWYRQDPGQGLRLIYYSQIVNDFQKGDIAEGYSVSREKKESFPLTVTSAQKNPTAFYLCASSMDLNYGYTFGSGTRLTVV.

The chain has TRBV6-4 and TRBJ2-1; TRBD1 matches at 8 bases. The V gene end was trimmed by 5 bases and the J gene end by 7 bases; junction bases not matched to a gene: 4. Per the germline V gene, CDR1 is MRHNA and CDR2 is SNTAGT. This CDR3 spans 13 amino acids. The CDR3, as DNA: TGTGCCAGCAGTTGGACAGGGCGGAATGAGCAGTTCTTC. Amino acid sequence: CASSWTGRNEQFF.

The chain recombines TRBV4-1 with TRBJ2-3; TRBD1 might be the D (5 bases). This CDR3 is built from 17 residues. Looked up from germline, CDR1 is MGHRA and CDR2 is YSYEKL. The V gene lost 0 bases and the J gene lost 4 bases, with 17 bases spanning the gap. CDR3 bases: TGCGCCAGCAGCCAAGAGAACTCTGGGGCCTGGGCAGATACGCAGTATTTT. It is translated as CASSQENSGAWADTQYF.

The V call is TRBV5-1, the J call TRBJ2-1; D unclear. CDR3 length equals 14 residues. Germline V gives CDR1 SGHRS, CDR2 YFSETQ. The V end was cut by 0 bases, the J end by 9 bases, with 13 bases between. As DNA, the CDR3 is TGCGCCAGCAGCTTGGGCGAGACGGGTAGTGAGCAGTTCTTC. The encoded protein is CASSLGETGSEQFF.

This clone was found once. The rearrangement uses TRBV19 and TRBJ1-1, with D hard to call. The germline V gene encodes CDR1 LNHDA and CDR2 SQIVND (reference sequence). The CDR3 has 12 amino acids. V was shortened by 3 bases and J by 4 bases, with 6 bases between the two germline ends. Here the CDR3 DNA reads TGTGCCAGTAGTATCTTCCCCACTGAAGCTTTCTTT. Translating it yields CASSIFPTEAFF. Together with reference TRBV19 and TRBJ1-1, the CDR3 gives the full variable domain: DGGITQSPKYLFRKEGQNVTLSCEQNLNHDAMYWYRQDPGQGLRLIYYSQIVNDFQKGDIAEGYSVSREKKESFPLTVTSAQKNPTAFYLCASSIFPTEAFFGQGTRLTVV.

This chain's CDR3 is CASSVTVSPNSPLHF. CDR3 nucleotide sequence: TGTGCCAGCAGCGTGACAGTCAGTCCGAATTCACCCCTCCACTTT. The rearrangement links TRBV5-5 to TRBJ1-6; D might be TRBD1 (5 bases). The V and J ends lost 4 bases and 7 bases respectively, with 15 bases between them. This CDR3 is 15 amino acids long. Germline V gene lookup returns CDR1 SGHKS and CDR2 YYEKEE (reference sequence).

The chain couples TRBV5-4 to TRBJ1-4; 7 bases match TRBD1. CDR1 SGHNT and CDR2 YYREEE come from the germline V gene (reference sequence). The length of the CDR3 is 13 residues. With 0 bases clipped from V and 8 bases from J, the junction kept 1 base outside the gene matches. CDR3 amino acids: CASSLDRGEKLFF. CDR3 nucleotide sequence: TGTGCCAGCAGCTTGGACAGGGGAGAAAAACTGTTTTTT.

The gene calls are TRBV28 and TRBJ1-1; no firm D call. This CDR3 comprises 13 residues. The V gene lost 7 bases and the J gene lost 2 bases, with 11 bases spanning the gap. CDR1 and CDR2 from the germline V gene are MDHEN and SYDVKM. The CDR3 DNA follows: TGTGCCAGCACCCGACGGGGTAACACTGAAGCTTTCTTT. Amino acids: CASTRRGNTEAFF.